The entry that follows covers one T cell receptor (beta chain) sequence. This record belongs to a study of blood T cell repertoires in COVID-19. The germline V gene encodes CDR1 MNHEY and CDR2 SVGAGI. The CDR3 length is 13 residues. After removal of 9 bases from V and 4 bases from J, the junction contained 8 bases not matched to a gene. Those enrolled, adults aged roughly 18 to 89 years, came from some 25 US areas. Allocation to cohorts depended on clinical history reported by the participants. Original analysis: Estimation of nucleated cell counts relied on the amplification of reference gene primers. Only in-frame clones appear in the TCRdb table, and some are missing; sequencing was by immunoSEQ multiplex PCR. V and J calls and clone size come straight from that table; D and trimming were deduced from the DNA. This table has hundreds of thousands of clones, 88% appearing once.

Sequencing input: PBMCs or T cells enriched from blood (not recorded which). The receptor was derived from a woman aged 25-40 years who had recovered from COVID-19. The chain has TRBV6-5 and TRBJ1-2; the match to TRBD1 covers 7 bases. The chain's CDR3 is CASRQGPLYGYTF. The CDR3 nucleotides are TGTGCCAGTCGACAGGGCCCCCTCTATGGCTACACCTTC.